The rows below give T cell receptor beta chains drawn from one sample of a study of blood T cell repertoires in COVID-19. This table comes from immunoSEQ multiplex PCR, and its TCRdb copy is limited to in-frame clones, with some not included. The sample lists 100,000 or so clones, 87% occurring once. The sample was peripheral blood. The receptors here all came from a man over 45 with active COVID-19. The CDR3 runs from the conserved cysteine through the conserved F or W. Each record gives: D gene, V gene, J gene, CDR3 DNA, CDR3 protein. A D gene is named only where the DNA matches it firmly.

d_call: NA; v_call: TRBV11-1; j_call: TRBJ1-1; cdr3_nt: TGTGCCAGCAGCTTAGAATCCGGCCCGGGGGGAACTGAAGCTTTCTTT; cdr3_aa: CASSLESGPGGTEAFF
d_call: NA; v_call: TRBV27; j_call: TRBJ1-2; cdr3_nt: TGTGCCAGCAGTTTAAGAGCCCAGGGAGGCTATGGCTACACCTTC; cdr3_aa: CASSLRAQGGYGYTF
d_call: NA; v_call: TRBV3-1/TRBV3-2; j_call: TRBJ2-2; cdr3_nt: TGTGCCAGCAGCCAAGGATCAAGGGGCACCGGGGAGCTGTTTTTT; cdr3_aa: CASSQGSRGTGELFF
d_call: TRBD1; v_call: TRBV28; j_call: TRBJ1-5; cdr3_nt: TGTGCCAGCAACCTCCCCGGACAGGGGCAAAGCAATCAGCCCCAGCATTTT; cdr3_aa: CASNLPGQGQSNQPQHF
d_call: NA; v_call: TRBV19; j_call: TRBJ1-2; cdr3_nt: TGTGCCAGTAGTGGGGAACAGGTCGCGGCGAACTATGGCTACACCTTC; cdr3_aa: CASSGEQVAANYGYTF
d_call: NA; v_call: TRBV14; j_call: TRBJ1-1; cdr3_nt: TGTGCCAGCAGCCCCCTGGGAGGGGGATGGGACACTGAAGCTTTCTTT; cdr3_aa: CASSPLGGGWDTEAFF
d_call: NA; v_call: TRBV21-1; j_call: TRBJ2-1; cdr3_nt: TGTGCCAGCTTCCCAGGGGACAGGGGGCGCGAGGATAGATGGAATGAGCAGTTCTTC; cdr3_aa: CASFPGDRGREDRWNEQFF
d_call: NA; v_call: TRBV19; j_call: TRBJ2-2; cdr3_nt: TGTGCCAGTTTTGGGGCAGGGAGGTGGGTACGACCCGGGGAGCTGTTTTTT; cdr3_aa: CASFGAGRWVRPGELFF
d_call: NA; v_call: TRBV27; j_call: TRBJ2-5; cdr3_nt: TGTGCCAGCGGGCTAAGGGGGGGCCGAGAGACCCAGTACTTC; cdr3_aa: CASGLRGGRETQYF
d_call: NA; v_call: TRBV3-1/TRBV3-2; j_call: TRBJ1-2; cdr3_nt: TGTGCCAGCAGCCCAAGGAACGCGGTCTATGGCTACACCTTC; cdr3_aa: CASSPRNAVYGYTF
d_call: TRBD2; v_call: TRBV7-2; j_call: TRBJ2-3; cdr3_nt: TGTGCCAGCAGCTTAATACGGGGGGGGGATACGCAGTATTTT; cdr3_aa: CASSLIRGGDTQYF
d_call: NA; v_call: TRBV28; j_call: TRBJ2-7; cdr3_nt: TGTGCCAGCAGTTCCCGGTACGAGCAGTACTTC; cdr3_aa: CASSSRYEQYF
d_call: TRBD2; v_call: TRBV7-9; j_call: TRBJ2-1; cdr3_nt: TGTGCCAGCAGCTTTGGCGGGGGGCCCTACAATGAGCAGTTCTTC; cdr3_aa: CASSFGGGPYNEQFF
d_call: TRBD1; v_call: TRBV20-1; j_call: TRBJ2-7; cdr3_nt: TGCAGTGCTAGTGTCTCCGAGGACAGGGAGTCCTACGAGCAGTACTTC; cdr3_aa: CSASVSEDRESYEQYF
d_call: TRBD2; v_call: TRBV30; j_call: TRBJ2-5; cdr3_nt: TGTGCCTGGACCCCAGGGACTAGCGCCGTACAAGAGACCCAGTACTTC; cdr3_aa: CAWTPGTSAVQETQYF
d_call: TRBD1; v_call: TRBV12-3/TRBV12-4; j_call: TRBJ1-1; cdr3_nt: TGTGCCAGCAGTATATCACAGGGGGCTGAAGCTTTCTTT; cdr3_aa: CASSISQGAEAFF
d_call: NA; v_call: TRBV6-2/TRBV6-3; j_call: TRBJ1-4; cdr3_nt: TGTGCCAGCAGTCGACCCCCAGGGAACACTGAAAAACTGTTTTTT; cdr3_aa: CASSRPPGNTEKLFF
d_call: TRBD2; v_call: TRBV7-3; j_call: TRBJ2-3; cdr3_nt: TGTGCCAGCAGCCCCACTCCGGGACTAGCTGGGGGTTGGCAGTATTTT; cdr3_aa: CASSPTPGLAGGWQYF
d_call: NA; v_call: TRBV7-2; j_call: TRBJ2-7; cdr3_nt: TGTGCCAGCAGCTTAGTGCTCAGCTCCTACGAGCAGTACTTC; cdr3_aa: CASSLVLSSYEQYF
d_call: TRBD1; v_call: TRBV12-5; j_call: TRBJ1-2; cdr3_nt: TGTGCTAGTGGTTTGCACAGGGGGCTCTATGGCTACACCTTC; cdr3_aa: CASGLHRGLYGYTF
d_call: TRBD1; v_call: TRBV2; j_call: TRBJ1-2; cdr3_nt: TGTGCCAGCAGCCCAAGACCCTGGACAGGCTATGGCTACACCTTC; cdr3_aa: CASSPRPWTGYGYTF
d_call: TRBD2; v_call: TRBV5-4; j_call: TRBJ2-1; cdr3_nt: TGTGCCAGCAGCTTGTTCGGGGGGGATGAGCAGTTCTTC; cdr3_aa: CASSLFGGDEQFF
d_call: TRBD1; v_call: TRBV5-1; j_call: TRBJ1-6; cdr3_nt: TGCGCCAGCAGAGGGGACAGAGGAAATTCACCCCTCCACTTT; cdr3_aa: CASRGDRGNSPLHF